This entry features one TCR beta chain sequence. Antigen specificity is unknown. Some clones are missing from TCRdb's copy, which holds only in-frame ones; the method was immunoSEQ multiplex PCR. The table has about 74,000 clones, less than 85% seen once; the top ten hold 1.3%. This sample is drawn from a study of T cells in localized non-small cell lung cancer. Points from the study as a whole: It was uninvolved adjacent lung that showed the highest T cell clonality, exceeding tumor.

Germline CDR1 and CDR2: SGHAT and FQNNGV. With 5 bases removed from V and 2 bases from J, the gap between germline ends came to 11 bases. This CDR3 has 14 amino acids. The material sequenced was peripheral blood, taken before any cancer treatment. The chain combines TRBV11-2 with TRBJ2-3; tentative D call: TRBD2 (5 bases). This receptor was obtained from a female donor of 60 years or more with stage I lung adenocarcinoma. The CDR3 bases are TGTGCCAGCAGCCCGACTATTAACACAGATACGCAGTATTTT. Residues: CASSPTINTDTQYF.